This T cell receptor (beta chain) was documented in a study of T cell responses to AZD1222 COVID-19 vaccine. As for the study in general: Second-dose schedules of about 4 or about 12 weeks were combined.

Repertoires were generated with immunoSEQ multiplex PCR, while TCRdb's copy carries only in-frame clones and drops some. The sample holds about 22,000 clones; around 82% are singletons and the top ten take approximately 45%. CDR3 length: 13 residues. CDR1 and CDR2 (germline): SQVTM, ANQGSEA. The germline V and J ends were trimmed by 4 bases and 7 bases, with 16 bases remaining between them. The starting material was peripheral blood, obtained on day 0 of AZD1222 vaccination. The TCR sequence derives from an adult in good health. The V gene is TRBV29-1, the J gene TRBJ2-5; D may correspond to TRBD1 or TRBD2 (5 bases each). The CDR3 loop reads CSVVEEVRGTQYF. CDR3 nucleotides: TGCAGCGTTGTAGAGGAGGTGAGGGGGACCCAGTACTTC.